One and the same sample provided the 5 T cell receptor beta chains below, sequenced in a study of identical twins. Using its own MiXCR run on the 5' RACE reads, TCRdb lists one record per CDR3 protein. The table records hundreds of thousands of distinct CDR3 sequences, 7.1% of them present only once. A further study also used this sample, focusing on yellow fever vaccine responses in identical twins.

Specimen: PBMCs. The receptors stem from a woman in her late teens or twenties in good health.

The chain employs TRBV6-8 and TRBJ2-5; 10 bases align to TRBD1. This CDR3 spans 16 amino acids. The germline V gene has CDR1 MNHGY and CDR2 SAAAGT. V trimming: 6 bases; J trimming: 3 bases; junction bases outside the gene matches: 10. The CDR3 protein is CASRATGTGEKETQYF. CDR3 sequence (DNA): TGTGCCAGCAGGGCTACCGGGACAGGGGAGAAAGAGACCCAGTACTTC.

The chain joins TRBV14 to TRBJ1-1; D is perhaps TRBD1 (6 bases). The CDR3 is 13 amino acids. Trimming pared 4 bases from V and 6 bases from J, leaving 12 bases between. Germline values: CDR1 SGHDN, CDR2 FVKESK. The CDR3 DNA follows: TGTGCCAGCAGCCCCGGGACACCCCCTGAAGCTTTCTTT. Its protein is CASSPGTPPEAFF.

V is TRBV12-5 and J is TRBJ2-3; 7 bases are shared with TRBD2. The CDR3 consists of 16 residues. The V gene's germline CDR1 is LGHNT and CDR2 FRNRAP. Trimming cost V 7 bases and J 0 bases; bases outside gene matches: 10. CDR3 bases: TGTGCTAGTGTTAGAGACGGACTAGTGAGCACAGATACGCAGTATTTT. It codes for CASVRDGLVSTDTQYF. Full variable domain (remainder filled in from reference TRBV12-5 and TRBJ2-3): DARVTQTPRHKVTEMGQEVTMRCQPILGHNTVFWYRQTMMQGLELLAYFRNRAPLDDSGMPKDRFSAEMPDATLATLKIQPSEPRDSAVYFCASVRDGLVSTDTQYFGPGTRLTVL.

This clonotype has only one observation. The V and J genes are TRBV7-8 and TRBJ2-5; TRBD2 agrees at 8 bases. Germline V gene lookup returns CDR1 SGHVS and CDR2 FQNEAQ. The CDR3 runs 16 residues. Losses at the gene ends were 8 bases for V and 5 bases for J; bases not matched to a gene: 16. In nucleotides, the CDR3 is TGTGCCAGCGACCCCAGGACTAGCTGCCTGGGGGAGACCCAGTACTTC. Translated: CASDPRTSCLGETQYF.

This clonotype appeared many times. The rearrangement joins TRBV7-8 to TRBJ2-1; 8 nucleotides match TRBD2. This CDR3 has 16 amino acids. V lost 5 bases and J lost 9; bases outside the gene matches: 15. Germline V lookup: CDR1 SGHVS, CDR2 FQNEAQ. The CDR3 here is CASSQLVGAGVVEQFF. The DNA for the CDR3 is TGTGCCAGCAGCCAACTCGTGGGAGCGGGAGTGGTTGAGCAGTTCTTC. The variable domain in full, completed from reference TRBV7-8 and TRBJ2-1, reads GAGVSQSPRYKVAKRGQDVALRCDPISGHVSLFWYQQALGQGPEFLTYFQNEAQLDKSGLPSDRFFAERPEGSVSTLKIQRTQQEDSAVYLCASSQLVGAGVVEQFFGPGTRLTVL.